Below, 14 T cell receptor beta chains from the same sample are listed, as sequenced in a study of T cells in Graves' hyperthyroidism and ophthalmopathy (dated by TCRdb to between 2017 and 2020). The library was generated by multiplex PCR. Reads for this sample came from an Illumina HiSeq 2000. Amplification of TCR beta CDR3 regions was carried out from RNA transcripts. The TCR CDR3 was subjected to a first round of RT-PCR using the HTBI primer set and the Qiagen OneStep RT-PCR kit. TCRdb trimmed the raw reads at Q25, called clones with MiXCR and kept productive beta chains. All rows with the same CDR3 protein become a single entry with the most common DNA and genes. The sample table contains about 350,000 distinct CDR3 sequences; only one count was recorded for about 18% of them. The ten largest clones represent about a third of the sample. Sequenced: blood. These receptor sequences come from a woman in her twenties or thirties with Graves' hyperthyroidism that later progressed to Graves' ophthalmopathy.

This clonotype was counted many times. J is TRBJ2-5 and V is TRBV2; D might be TRBD1 (5 bases). This CDR3 is 13 amino acids long. Germline CDR1 SNHLY, CDR2 FYNNEI. V lost 7 bases and J lost 5, with 14 bases in between. In nucleotides, the CDR3 is TGTGCCAGCAAACCCAGGGTTCGGGAGACCCAGTACTTC. Its protein is CASKPRVRETQYF.

This clonotype was picked up many times. The chain uses TRBV2 and TRBJ2-5; 7 nucleotides match TRBD1. After removal of 5 bases from V and 5 bases from J, the junction contained 14 bases not matched to a gene. The CDR3 has 16 residues. The germline gives CDR1 SNHLY, CDR2 FYNNEI. The CDR3 nucleotides read TGTGCCAGCAGTTCTTATGGACAGGCGCGGAGGGAGACCCAGTACTTC. Translation gives CASSSYGQARRETQYF.

The chain links TRBV20-1 to TRBJ2-1, with a weak D call TRBD2 (7 bases). This CDR3 region has 11 residues. Germline lookup yields CDR1 DFQATT and CDR2 SNEGSKA (reference sequence). The CDR3 sequence is CSPGGDNEQFF. The CDR3 DNA sequence: TGCAGCCCGGGGGGCGACAATGAGCAGTTCTTC.

This clonotype came up many times. The chain joins TRBV10-3 to TRBJ2-3; 10 bases align to TRBD2. Germline-derived CDR1 and CDR2 are ENHRY and SYGVKD. The CDR3 extends over 16 amino acids. J gave up 4 bases and V 6 bases, and 10 bases lay outside the gene matches. Written as DNA, the CDR3 is TGTGCCATCAGGGAATCCAGCGGGGGGGCAGCAGATACGCAGTATTTT. Its translation: CAIRESSGGAADTQYF.

Many counts were recorded for this clonotype. This chain links TRBV20-1 with TRBJ2-1; maybe TRBD2 (5 bases). Germline V gene data show CDR1 as DFQATT and CDR2 as SNEGSKA (reference sequence). This CDR3 is 15 amino acids long. V gave up 2 bases and J gave up 9 bases, with 20 bases separating them. Here the CDR3 reads CSARMIGREFSEQFF. The CDR3, as DNA: TGCAGTGCTAGAATGATTGGAAGGGAGTTCAGTGAGCAGTTCTTC.

The V gene is TRBV4-1, the J gene TRBJ1-2; D is unclear. CDR3 length: 15 amino acids. The germline CDR1 and CDR2 sequences are MGHRA and YSYEKL. Between the trimmed V and J ends, which lost 0 bases and 4 bases, there was a span of 12 bases. The CDR3 DNA sequence: TGCGCCAGCAGCCAAGACCCCGGTGGGAGCTATGGCTACACCTTC. It codes for CASSQDPGGSYGYTF.

The chain uses TRBV5-6 and TRBJ2-7; weak D call: TRBD2 (5 bases). V was cut by 3 bases and J by 3 bases, with 10 bases left in between. CDR3 length equals 13 residues. Germline V gene data show CDR1 as SGHDT and CDR2 as YYEEEE. CDR3 residues: CASSWSGNYEQYF. The CDR3 region has the DNA TGTGCCAGCAGCTGGTCCGGGAACTACGAGCAGTACTTC.

The chain couples TRBV4-1 to TRBJ1-5; D unclear. V gave up 4 bases and J gave up 4 bases, with 8 bases separating them. The CDR3 consists of 13 residues. The V gene's germline CDR1 is MGHRA and CDR2 YSYEKL. The CDR3 here is CASSLLPNQPQHF. As DNA, the CDR3 is TGCGCCAGCAGCCTACTTCCAAATCAGCCCCAGCATTTT.

The chain combines TRBV5-1 with TRBJ2-4, with D possibly matching TRBD1 (5 bases). Germline lookup yields CDR1 SGHRS and CDR2 YFSETQ. CDR3 length equals 18 residues. Deletions cut 4 bases from V and 0 bases from J, with 20 bases between. The CDR3 DNA reads TGCGCCAGCAGCCCCCGTGAGGCCAGGGCACTAGCCAAAAACATTCAGTACTTC. It specifies CASSPREARALAKNIQYF.

This clonotype was counted many times. The chain has TRBV28 and TRBJ1-1, with 7 bases identical to TRBD1. The CDR3 sequence is 14 residues long. In germline, CDR1 is MDHEN, CDR2 SYDVKM. The V and J ends lost 6 bases and 1 base, in that order; junction bases with no gene match: 5. In nucleotides, the CDR3 is TGTGCCAGCAGGTTCGGACAGGAGAACACTGAAGCTTTCTTT. Protein sequence: CASRFGQENTEAFF.

The V call is TRBV20-1, the J call TRBJ2-3; tentative D call: TRBD2 (6 bases). Germline V lookup: CDR1 DFQATT, CDR2 SNEGSKA (reference sequence). V lost 0 bases and J 4 bases, leaving 17 bases between the germline ends. The CDR3 spans 16 residues. The CDR3 spells CSARDVAQGGADTQYF. In DNA, the CDR3 is TGCAGTGCTAGAGATGTGGCGCAGGGCGGGGCAGATACGCAGTATTTT.

This clonotype was recorded at least ten times. The chain employs TRBV3-1 and TRBJ2-1, with D possibly called TRBD1 or TRBD2 (6 bases each). The CDR3 is made up of 12 amino acids. V was pared by 4 bases and J by 12 bases, with 13 bases between. Germline CDR1 reads LGHDT; CDR2 reads YNNKEL (reference sequence). The CDR3 loop is CASSRAKGGQFF. Written as DNA, the CDR3 is TGTGCCAGCAGCCGAGCCAAGGGGGGGCAGTTCTTC.

This clonotype showed up just a few times. The CDR3 sequence: CASSLESGLDTGELFF. CDR3 DNA: TGCGCCAGCAGCTTGGAGTCGGGTTTGGACACCGGGGAGCTGTTTTTT. The V call is TRBV5-1, the J call TRBJ2-2; no reliable D call. Trimming stripped 0 bases from V and 3 bases from J, with 12 bases between. The CDR3 loop spans 16 amino acids. CDR1 and CDR2 (germline): SGHRS, YFSETQ.

The rearrangement joins TRBV2 to TRBJ2-1; 8 bases line up with TRBD1. Germline CDR1 is SNHLY and CDR2 is FYNNEI. Germline trimming cut 2 bases from V and 5 bases from J; bases unmatched to any gene: 2. The CDR3 length is 14 residues. CDR3 nucleotide sequence: TGTGCCAGCAGTGAACAGGGGGCGGACAATGAGCAGTTCTTC. It yields the protein CASSEQGADNEQFF. The variable domain in full, completed from reference TRBV2 and TRBJ2-1, reads EPEVTQTPSHQVTQMGQEVILRCVPISNHLYFYWYRQILGQKVEFLVSFYNNEISEKSEIFDDQFSVERPDGSNFTLKIRSTKLEDSAMYFCASSEQGADNEQFFGPGTRLTVL.